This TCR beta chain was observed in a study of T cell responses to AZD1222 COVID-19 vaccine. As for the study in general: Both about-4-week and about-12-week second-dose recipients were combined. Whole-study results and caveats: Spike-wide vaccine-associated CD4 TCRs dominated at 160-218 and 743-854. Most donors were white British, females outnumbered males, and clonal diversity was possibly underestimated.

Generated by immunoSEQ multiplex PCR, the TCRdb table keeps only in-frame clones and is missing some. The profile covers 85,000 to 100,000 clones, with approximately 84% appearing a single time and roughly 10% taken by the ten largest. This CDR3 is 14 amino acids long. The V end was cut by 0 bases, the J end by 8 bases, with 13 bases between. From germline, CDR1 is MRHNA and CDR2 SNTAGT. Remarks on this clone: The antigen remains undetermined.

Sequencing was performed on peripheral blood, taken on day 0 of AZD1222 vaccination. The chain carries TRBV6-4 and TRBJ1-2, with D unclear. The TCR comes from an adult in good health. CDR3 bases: TGTGCCAGCAGTGACTCAGGAGGGCTAGAGGGCTACACCTTC. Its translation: CASSDSGGLEGYTF.